The 8 T cell receptor beta chains given below trace back to one sample, sequenced in a study of blood T cells in healthy people across ages. The use of a sample-barcoded 5' primer and a J-beta primer mix characterized a second PCR of roughly 6 to 11 cycles. TCRdb reprocessed the 5' RACE reads with MiXCR, giving one entry per CDR3 protein. Of hundreds of thousands of distinct CDR3 sequences detected, more than 25% appear once; the ten largest clones hold around 2.9%. The data were also submitted as part of a second study, on T cells of mothers and their children.

Source material: blood. The receptors were gathered from a boy younger than 18 in good health.

The J gene is TRBJ2-3, the V gene TRBV11-2; maybe TRBD1 (6 bases). CDR1 is SGHAT and CDR2 is FQNNGV in the germline V gene. The V end was cut by 7 bases, the J end by 3 bases, with 14 bases between. The CDR3 length is 14 residues. The CDR3 reads CASTLTQGTDTQYF. For the CDR3, the DNA is TGTGCCAGCACCCTGACCCAGGGGACAGATACGCAGTATTTT.

The chain employs TRBV6-5 and TRBJ2-7, with D maybe TRBD1 (5 bases). CDR1 is MNHEY, CDR2 SVGAGI, per germline. The CDR3 has 15 residues. V dropped 0 bases and J dropped 3 bases, with 12 bases sitting between them. The CDR3 DNA is TGTGCCAGCAGTTACTCTTCAGGGCCGGGCTACGAGCAGTACTTC. Translating it yields CASSYSSGPGYEQYF.

This clonotype was observed a few times. This rearrangement joins TRBV28 to TRBJ2-5, with 8 bases fitting TRBD1. The end of the DNA is better explained by TRBJ2-7, so the J call may be wrong. The CDR3 contains 12 residues. Germline CDR1 reads MDHEN; CDR2 reads SYDVKM. CDR3 in amino acids: CASSTTGAEQYF. As DNA, the CDR3 is TGTGCCAGCAGCACGACAGGGGCCGAGCAGTACTTC.

The CDR3 region is CAREGPAGKSYSYEQYF. The CDR3 DNA reads TGTGCCAGAGAGGGTCCGGCGGGCAAATCCTATTCCTACGAGCAGTACTTC. The rearrangement uses TRBV3-1 and TRBJ2-7, with D possibly being TRBD2 (5 bases). Germline V gives CDR1 LGHDT, CDR2 YNNKEL (reference sequence). The CDR3 has 17 amino acids. V gave up 9 bases and J gave up 1 base, with 25 bases separating them.

This clonotype occurred many times. This chain uses TRBV5-1 with TRBJ2-3, with D possibly called TRBD1 or TRBD2 (5 bases each). Trimming cost V 3 bases and J 4 bases, with 15 bases left between them. Germline V gives CDR1 SGHRS, CDR2 YFSETQ. The CDR3 extends over 15 amino acids. The chain's CDR3 is CASSSGTENPDTQYF. The CDR3 bases are TGCGCCAGCAGCTCCGGGACGGAAAACCCAGATACGCAGTATTTT.

V and J are TRBV6-1 and TRBJ2-1; maybe TRBD2 (5 bases). The J call may be incorrect, as the DNA end agrees better with TRBJ2-5. The CDR3 is 14 residues long. The V gene's germline CDR1 is MNHNS and CDR2 SASEGT. CDR3 region: CATTASTTIETQYF. DNA of the CDR3: TGTGCCACCACGGCATCGACTACTATAGAGACCCAGTACTTC.

The chain employs TRBV29-1 and TRBJ2-5; TRBD1 might be the D (5 bases). Trimming took 2 bases from V and 11 from J, leaving 21 bases between them. CDR1 SQVTM and CDR2 ANQGSEA come from the germline V gene. The CDR3 spans 14 residues. The CDR3 DNA follows: TGCAGCGTTGAACCGTTGGAACCTCAGGGTGAGCAGTACTTC. Its translation: CSVEPLEPQGEQYF.

V usage is TRBV2 and J usage is TRBJ1-2, with 8 bases identical to TRBD1. CDR1 and CDR2 from the germline V gene are SNHLY and FYNNEI. V shed 3 bases, J shed 5 bases, and the junction held 5 bases outside the gene matches. The CDR3 contains 14 residues. The CDR3 bases are TGTGCCAGCAGTGATATGGGACAGGTTTATGGCTACACCTTC. It codes for CASSDMGQVYGYTF.